Below, 10 T cell receptor beta chains from the same sample are listed, as sequenced in a study of Graves' ophthalmopathy and Graves' hyperthyroidism listed by TCRdb under 2018. Sequenced using an Illumina HiSeq 2000. TCR beta CDR3 regions were amplified from RNA transcripts for repertoire sequencing. A first-round RT-PCR used HTBI primers with the Qiagen OneStep RT-PCR kit, followed by a second-round multiplex PCR, size selection and purification. Using fastp trimming at Q25 and MiXCR clonotype assembly, TCRdb reanalyzed the public sequencing data and kept in-frame beta chains. All rows with the same CDR3 protein become a single entry with the most common DNA and genes. This sample is represented by 300,000 to 400,000 distinct CDR3 sequences; about a sixth of them were singletons. 9% to 15% of the sample lies in the top ten. Input material: peripheral blood. The receptors shown here come from an adult man with Graves' ophthalmopathy.

The table lists this clonotype with a few counts. The CDR3 DNA sequence: TGTGCCAGCAGAGAGCCCGATATCGGACAGGAATACTATGGCTACACCTTC. Amino acids: CASREPDIGQEYYGYTF. The V gene is TRBV11-2, the J gene TRBJ1-2; TRBD1 aligns across 7 bases. Germline CDR1 and CDR2: SGHAT and FQNNGV. There are 17 residues in the CDR3. V lost 6 bases to trimming and J lost 3 bases; unmatched junction nucleotides: 16.

This clonotype was counted only a few times. The chain joins TRBV11-2 to TRBJ1-2; D is ambiguous. Trimming removed 4 bases from V and 8 bases from J, with 23 bases in between. Per germline, CDR1 SGHAT and CDR2 FQNNGV. The CDR3 extends over 16 amino acids. The CDR3 loop is CASSSTRRGKEGGYTF. The CDR3 coding sequence is TGTGCCAGCAGCTCAACCAGGCGAGGTAAAGAAGGCGGCTACACCTTC. Based on the CDR3 plus reference TRBV11-2 and TRBJ1-2, the full variable domain is EAGVAQSPRYKIIEKRQSVAFWCNPISGHATLYWYQQILGQGPKLLIQFQNNGVVDDSQLPKDRFSAERLKGVDSTLKIQPAKLEDSAVYLCASSSTRRGKEGGYTFGSGTRLTVV.

In this sample, this clonotype turned up many times. The chain carries TRBV15 and TRBJ1-6, with D tentatively TRBD1 (6 bases). Germline V gene lookup returns CDR1 LNHNV and CDR2 YYDKDF (reference sequence). The CDR3 spans 15 residues. The V end was cut by 0 bases, the J end by 9 bases, with 12 bases between. CDR3 protein: CATSRDRTEGSPLHF. The CDR3 DNA sequence: TGTGCCACCAGCAGAGATAGGACAGAGGGTTCACCCCTCCACTTT.

The chain employs TRBV6-5 and TRBJ1-5; possibly TRBD1 for D (6 bases). There are 16 residues in the CDR3. The V gene lost 0 bases and the J gene lost 2 bases, with 11 bases spanning the gap. Germline CDR1 reads MNHEY; CDR2 reads SVGAGI. CDR3 protein: CASSYSGGSGNQPQHF. CDR3 bases: TGTGCCAGCAGTTACTCGGGGGGCTCGGGCAATCAGCCCCAGCATTTT.

This sequence joins TRBV5-1 and TRBJ1-1, with 8 positions matching TRBD1. Germline CDR1 SGHRS, CDR2 YFSETQ. This CDR3 region has 16 residues. The trim removed 5 bases at V and 5 bases at J, leaving 14 bases unmatched. The CDR3 DNA sequence: TGCGCCAGCAGTCCATCCGCGGACAGGGTTCGGACTGAAGCTTTCTTT. Translating gives CASSPSADRVRTEAFF.

This clonotype was picked up many times. The rearrangement links TRBV7-8 to TRBJ2-7; 7 bases line up with TRBD2. The CDR3 loop spans 15 amino acids. Germline assignment: CDR1 SGHVS and CDR2 FQNEAQ. The trim removed 5 bases at V and 2 bases at J, leaving 9 bases unmatched. The CDR3 sequence is CASSPLQGGPYEQYF. CDR3 nucleotide sequence: TGTGCCAGCAGCCCTCTCCAGGGAGGGCCCTACGAGCAGTACTTC. Supplemented by reference TRBV7-8 and TRBJ2-7, the full variable domain reads GAGVSQSPRYKVAKRGQDVALRCDPISGHVSLFWYQQALGQGPEFLTYFQNEAQLDKSGLPSDRFFAERPEGSVSTLKIQRTQQEDSAVYLCASSPLQGGPYEQYFGPGTRLTVT.

The chain is built from TRBV7-8 and TRBJ2-7; the match to TRBD2 covers 8 bases. The germline gives CDR1 SGHVS, CDR2 FQNEAQ. The CDR3 has 17 residues. V dropped 5 bases and J dropped 4; count of bases not matched to a gene: 16. The CDR3 reads CASSPPSGAGGPYEQYF. The CDR3 region has the DNA TGTGCCAGCAGCCCTCCGTCTGGGGCGGGGGGCCCATACGAGCAGTACTTC.

The V gene is TRBV15, the J gene TRBJ2-5; D is possibly TRBD1 (6 bases). Germline V lookup: CDR1 LNHNV, CDR2 YYDKDF (reference sequence). Between the trimmed V and J ends, which lost 6 bases and 4 bases, there was a span of 12 bases. The CDR3 sequence is 13 residues long. The CDR3 bases are TGTGCCACCAGACAGGGTATCGCAGAGACCCAGTACTTC. The encoded protein is CATRQGIAETQYF.

This clonotype was observed many times. The chain links TRBV6-5 to TRBJ2-2; 10 bases match TRBD2. Germline trimming cut 4 bases from V and 4 bases from J; bases unmatched to any gene: 6. Per the germline V gene, CDR1 is MNHEY and CDR2 is SVGAGI. This CDR3 comprises 16 residues. The CDR3: CASSSSSGSSTGELFF. The CDR3 coding sequence is TGTGCCAGCAGTTCTTCTAGCGGGAGTAGCACCGGGGAGCTGTTTTTT.

The count of this clonotype is one. The rearrangement joins TRBV11-2 to TRBJ2-5; 7 bases agree with TRBD2. The CDR3 is made up of 15 amino acids. V dropped 5 bases and J dropped 1; count of bases not matched to a gene: 7. CDR1 and CDR2 (germline): SGHAT, FQNNGV. The CDR3 sequence is CASSQSSGLQETQYF. CDR3 nucleotides: TGTGCCAGCAGCCAGTCTAGCGGACTCCAAGAGACCCAGTACTTC.